These T cell receptor beta chains were read from a single sample in a study of cytomegalovirus exposure and HLA in healthy donors. Clones were read by immunoSEQ multiplex PCR, and TCRdb kept only the in-frame ones, dropping some. Altogether approximately 100,000 clones are present, approximately 80% being singletons, with the ten largest covering roughly 2%. Sequencing was carried out using PBMCs. These receptors all come from a man aged 18 to 30 in good health and CMV-seronegative. The CDR3 runs from the conserved cysteine through the conserved F or W. The D gene is left open where the match is weak. Clone size, where shown, is once, few, many, or a class for clones that have expanded.

TRBJ2-2,TRBV13,once,NA,CASSFVRRGVGGELFF,TGTGCCAGCAGCTTTGTTCGACGGGGAGTCGGCGGGGAGCTGTTTTTT
TRBJ1-2,TRBV7-8,NA,NA,CASSPLNLGNGYTF,TGTGCCAGCAGCCCGCTAAATCTCGGGAATGGCTACACCTTC
TRBJ1-3,TRBV19,few,NA,CASSIGQSSGNTIYF,TGTGCCAGTAGTATTGGACAATCCTCTGGAAACACCATATATTTT
TRBJ2-7,TRBV4-1,NA,NA,CASSQETWTAWGQQYF,TGCGCCAGCAGCCAAGAAACGTGGACCGCCTGGGGCCAGCAGTACTTC
TRBJ1-1,TRBV6-5,medium-sized,TRBD1,CASSLDRGNTEAFF,TGTGCCAGCAGTTTGGACAGGGGGAACACTGAAGCTTTCTTT
TRBJ1-4,TRBV2,NA,TRBD1,CASSGGTGANEKLFF,TGTGCCAGCAGTGGCGGGACAGGGGCTAATGAAAAACTGTTTTTT
TRBJ1-2,TRBV27,NA,NA,CASSSGGSTTNYGYTF,TGTGCCAGCAGTTCGGGGGGCAGCACTACTAACTATGGCTACACCTTC
TRBJ1-1,TRBV2,few,NA,CASRDTAPEAFF,TGTGCCAGCAGGGACACAGCCCCTGAAGCTTTCTTT
TRBJ2-1,TRBV6-1,NA,TRBD1,CASKLGQGYNEQFF,TGTGCCAGCAAATTGGGACAGGGGTACAATGAGCAGTTCTTC
TRBJ2-7,TRBV2,NA,NA,CASREMDTSYEQYF,TGTGCCAGCAGGGAGATGGACACTTCCTACGAGCAGTACTTC
TRBJ1-5,TRBV5-8,NA,TRBD1,CASSWEDRGHQPQHF,TGTGCCAGCAGCTGGGAGGACAGGGGGCATCAGCCCCAGCATTTT
TRBJ1-2,TRBV18,NA,NA,CASSPPGGNGYTF,TGTGCCAGCTCACCGCCAGGAGGGAATGGCTACACCTTC
TRBJ2-5,TRBV5-4,NA,TRBD2,CASSLAGTSGGPEETQYF,TGTGCCAGCAGCTTGGCCGGGACTAGCGGGGGGCCAGAAGAGACCCAGTACTTC
TRBJ1-4,TRBV6-6,NA,NA,CASIAGGGEKLFF,TGTGCCAGCATAGCAGGTGGAGGGGAAAAACTGTTTTTT
TRBJ2-7,TRBV9,NA,NA,CASSVGKSSYEQYF,TGTGCCAGCAGCGTAGGTAAGAGCTCCTACGAGCAGTACTTC
TRBJ1-2,TRBV5-1,NA,NA,CASSPQGIEGYGYTF,TGCGCCAGCAGCCCCCAGGGAATAGAAGGCTATGGCTACACCTTC
TRBJ2-1,TRBV7-3,NA,TRBD2,CASSPTSGGYNEQFF,TGTGCCAGCAGCCCTACTAGCGGGGGCTACAATGAGCAGTTCTTC
TRBJ2-1,TRBV4-2,few,TRBD2,CASSQDRVGLAGGAPGEQFF,TGTGCCAGCAGCCAAGATAGGGTAGGGCTAGCGGGGGGGGCTCCGGGTGAGCAGTTCTTC
TRBJ1-1,TRBV6-6,NA,NA,CASSVGSGPPTEAFF,TGTGCCAGCAGTGTAGGGTCAGGGCCCCCCACTGAAGCTTTCTTT
TRBJ1-3,TRBV6-5,NA,NA,CASSYERGGNTIYF,TGTGCCAGCAGTTACGAGCGGGGGGGAAACACCATATATTTT
TRBJ1-4,TRBV15,NA,NA,CATSRGGGEKLFF,TGTGCCACCAGCAGAGGGGGCGGTGAAAAACTGTTTTTT
TRBJ2-1,TRBV5-1,NA,TRBD2,CASSYGLADNEQFF,TGCGCCAGCAGCTACGGACTAGCGGACAATGAGCAGTTCTTC
TRBJ2-5,TRBV10-1,NA,NA,CASSENMVQETQYF,TGCGCCAGCAGTGAGAACATGGTACAAGAGACCCAGTACTTC
TRBJ1-1,TRBV5-1,NA,NA,CASSSGHQEGGKAFF,TGCGCCAGCAGCTCGGGCCACCAAGAAGGGGGAAAGGCTTTCTTT
TRBJ2-7,TRBV6-1,NA,NA,CASTNIYEQYF,TGTGCCAGCACCAACATCTACGAGCAGTACTTC
TRBJ1-2,TRBV2,once,TRBD1,CASTEGATPDTF,TGTGCCAGCACCGAGGGGGCAACTCCCGACACCTTC
TRBJ1-2,TRBV2,NA,NA,CASSGEVTNYGYTF,TGTGCCAGCAGTGGAGAGGTTACGAACTATGGCTACACCTTC
TRBJ2-7,TRBV7-8,NA,TRBD2,CASSGTSGHEQYF,TGTGCCAGCAGCGGGACTAGCGGCCACGAGCAGTACTTC
TRBJ2-5,TRBV13,NA,TRBD2,CASSTAKGGGAGETQYF,TGTGCCAGCAGCACCGCAAAGGGCGGGGGGGCGGGAGAGACCCAGTACTTC
TRBJ2-7,TRBV27,NA,TRBD1,CASSTPGTVYEQYF,TGTGCCAGCAGTACCCCCGGGACAGTCTACGAGCAGTACTTC
TRBJ2-4,TRBV14,NA,TRBD1,CASSRDRGNIQYF,TGTGCCAGCAGCAGGGACAGGGGGAACATTCAGTACTTC